The source of this TCR beta chain is a study of blood T cell repertoires in COVID-19. The data were produced by immunoSEQ multiplex PCR, yet TCRdb's version contains in-frame clones alone and is incomplete. The sample has 99,000 or so clones, about 75% seen once; the top ten hold roughly 19%. Between the trimmed V and J ends, which lost 4 bases and 5 bases, there was a span of 11 bases. Germline assignment: CDR1 SNHLY and CDR2 FYNNEI. The CDR3 sequence is 13 residues long. The chain employs TRBV2 and TRBJ1-2; TRBD1 is a possible D gene (5 bases). Sequencing was performed on peripheral blood. This clonotype originated in a woman aged 70 to 79 with acute or convalescent COVID-19. The CDR3 is CASSGDSGYGYTF. The CDR3 DNA reads as TGTGCCAGCAGTGGTGACAGCGGGTATGGCTACACCTTC.